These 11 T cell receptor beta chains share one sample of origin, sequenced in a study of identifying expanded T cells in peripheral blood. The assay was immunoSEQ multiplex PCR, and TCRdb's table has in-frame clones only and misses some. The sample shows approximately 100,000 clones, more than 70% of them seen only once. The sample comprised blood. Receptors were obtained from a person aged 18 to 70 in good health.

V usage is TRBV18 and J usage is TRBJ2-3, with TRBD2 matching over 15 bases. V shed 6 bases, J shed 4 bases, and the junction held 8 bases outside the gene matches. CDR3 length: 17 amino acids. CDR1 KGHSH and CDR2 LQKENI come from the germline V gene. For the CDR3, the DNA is TGTGCCAGCTCGGAACTAGGACTAGCGGGGGGGCCAGATACGCAGTATTTT. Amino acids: CASSELGLAGGPDTQYF.

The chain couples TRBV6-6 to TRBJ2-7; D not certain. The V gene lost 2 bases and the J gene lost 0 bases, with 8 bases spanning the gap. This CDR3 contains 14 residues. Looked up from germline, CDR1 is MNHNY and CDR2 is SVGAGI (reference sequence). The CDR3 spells CASSYEQNSYEQYF. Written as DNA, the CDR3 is TGTGCCAGCAGTTACGAACAGAACTCCTACGAGCAGTACTTC.

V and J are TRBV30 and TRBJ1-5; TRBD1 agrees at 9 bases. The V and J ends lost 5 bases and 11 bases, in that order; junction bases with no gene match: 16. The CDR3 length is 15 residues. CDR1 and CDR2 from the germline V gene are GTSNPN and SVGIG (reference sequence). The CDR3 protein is CAWGTGTGKIRAQHF. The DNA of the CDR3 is TGTGCCTGGGGGACCGGGACAGGGAAGATTAGGGCCCAGCATTTT.

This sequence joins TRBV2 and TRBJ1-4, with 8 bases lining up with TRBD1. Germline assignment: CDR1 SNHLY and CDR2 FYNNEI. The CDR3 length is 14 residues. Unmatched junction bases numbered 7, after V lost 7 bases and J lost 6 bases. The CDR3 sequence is CASTTDRGDEKLFF. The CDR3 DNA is TGTGCCAGCACCACCGACAGGGGAGATGAAAAACTGTTTTTT.

The CDR3 coding sequence is TGTGCCAGCAGTGACGCCGGGACTAGCGGCCACAATGAGCAGTTCTTC. It is translated as CASSDAGTSGHNEQFF. The V gene is TRBV6-4, the J gene TRBJ2-1; TRBD2 aligns across 11 bases. The trim removed 2 bases at V and 5 bases at J, leaving 5 bases unmatched. CDR3 size: 16 residues. Germline V CDR1 and CDR2: MRHNA, SNTAGT.

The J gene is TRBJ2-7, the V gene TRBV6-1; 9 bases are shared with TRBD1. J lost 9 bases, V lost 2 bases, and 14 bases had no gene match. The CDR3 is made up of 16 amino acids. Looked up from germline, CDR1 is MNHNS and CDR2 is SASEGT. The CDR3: CASSEITGGAYQVQYF. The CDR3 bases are TGTGCCAGCAGTGAAATAACAGGGGGCGCATACCAGGTGCAGTACTTC.

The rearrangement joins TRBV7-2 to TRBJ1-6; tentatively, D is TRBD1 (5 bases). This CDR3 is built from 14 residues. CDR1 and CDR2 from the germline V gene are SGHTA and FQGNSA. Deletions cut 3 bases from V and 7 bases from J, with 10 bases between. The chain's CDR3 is CASSFQGANSPLHF. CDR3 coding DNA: TGTGCCAGCAGCTTTCAGGGCGCAAATTCACCCCTCCACTTT.

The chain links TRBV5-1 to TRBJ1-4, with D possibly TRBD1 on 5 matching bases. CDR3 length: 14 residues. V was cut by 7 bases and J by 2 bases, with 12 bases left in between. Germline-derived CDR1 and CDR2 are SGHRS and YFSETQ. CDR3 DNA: TGCGCCAGCCGTGTCGGGGACACTAATGAAAAACTGTTTTTT. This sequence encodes CASRVGDTNEKLFF. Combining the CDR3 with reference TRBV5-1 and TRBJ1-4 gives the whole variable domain KAGVTQTPRYLIKTRGQQVTLSCSPISGHRSVSWYQQTPGQGLQFLFEYFSETQRNKGNFPGRFSGRQFSNSRSEMNVSTLELGDSALYLCASRVGDTNEKLFFGSGTQLSVL.

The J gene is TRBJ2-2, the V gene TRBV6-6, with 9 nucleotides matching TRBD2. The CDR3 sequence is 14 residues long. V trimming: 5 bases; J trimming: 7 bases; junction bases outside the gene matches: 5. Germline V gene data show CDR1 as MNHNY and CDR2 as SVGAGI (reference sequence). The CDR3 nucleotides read TGTGCCAGCAGTCTCGGGACTAGCTTCGGGGAGCTGTTTTTT. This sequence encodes CASSLGTSFGELFF.

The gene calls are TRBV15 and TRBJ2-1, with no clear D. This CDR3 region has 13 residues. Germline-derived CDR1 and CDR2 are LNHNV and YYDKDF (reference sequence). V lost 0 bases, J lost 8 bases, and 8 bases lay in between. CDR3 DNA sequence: TGTGCCACCAGCAGAGATCCAGGTGATGAGCAGTTCTTC. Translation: CATSRDPGDEQFF.

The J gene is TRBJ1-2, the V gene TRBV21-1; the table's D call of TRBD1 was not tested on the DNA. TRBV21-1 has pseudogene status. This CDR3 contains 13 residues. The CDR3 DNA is TGTGCCAGCAGCAAACAGGGATTCTATGGCTACACCTTC. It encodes CASSKQGFYGYTF.